This is a list of T cell receptor beta chains from one sample in a study of blood T cell repertoires in COVID-19. Sequenced by immunoSEQ multiplex PCR; TCRdb stores in-frame clones only, minus some. The table has 150,000 to 200,000 clones, roughly 87% seen once. The specimen sequenced was peripheral blood. The receptors stem from a woman between 45 and 65 years old with acute or convalescent COVID-19. Each CDR3 is given with its conserved first and last residue. A D gene is named only where the DNA matches it firmly. Only some rows state a clone size, as once, few, many or a class for expanded clones.

D gene,J gene,V gene,clone size,CDR3 DNA,CDR3 protein
-,TRBJ2-3,TRBV6-5,-,TGTGCCAGCAGTTACTCGGGCAGCTCTAGCACAGATACGCAGTATTTT,CASSYSGSSSTDTQYF
TRBD1,TRBJ2-6,TRBV7-6,-,TGTGCCAGCAGCTCATCGACAGGGTTACGTGGGGCCAACGTCCTGACTTTC,CASSSSTGLRGANVLTF
-,TRBJ2-1,TRBV5-1,-,TGCGCCAGCAACTATCAGGACAGAACCAGCAATGAGCAGTTCTTC,CASNYQDRTSNEQFF
-,TRBJ2-2,TRBV5-1,once,TGCGCCAGCGCCCAGGGCACCGGGGAGCTGTTTTTT,CASAQGTGELFF
-,TRBJ1-2,TRBV6-7,-,TGTGCCAGCAGTGTTCCCGGGGGGGCTGGCTACACCTTC,CASSVPGGAGYTF
-,TRBJ2-7,TRBV10-2,-,TGCGCCAGCAGTTATGGGGCAGGGGAAAACTACGAGCAGTACTTC,CASSYGAGENYEQYF
-,TRBJ1-2,TRBV9,-,TGTGCCAGCAGCGTAGAGCAGGGCCGGTATGGCTACACCTTC,CASSVEQGRYGYTF
TRBD1,TRBJ2-7,TRBV6-5,-,TGTGCCAGCAGCTGGGACAGGGAACACGAGCAGTACTTC,CASSWDREHEQYF
TRBD1,TRBJ2-3,TRBV11-2,-,TGTGCCAGCAGCCGACAGGGGGCAGCGCAAGATACGCAGTATTTT,CASSRQGAAQDTQYF
-,TRBJ1-1,TRBV14,-,TGTGCCAGCAGCCCGTCGCGAGTGAACACTGAAGCTTTCTTT,CASSPSRVNTEAFF
TRBD1,TRBJ1-1,TRBV9,-,TGTGCCAGCAGCAAACCGGGACAGGGTACCACTGAAGCTTTCTTT,CASSKPGQGTTEAFF
-,TRBJ1-2,TRBV30,-,TGTGCCTGGAGCGGCGGAGCGAAACCCTATGGCTACACCTTC,CAWSGGAKPYGYTF
TRBD2,TRBJ2-5,TRBV18,-,TGTGCCAGCTCTCCCTGGACGGGAGGAGAGACCCAGTACTTC,CASSPWTGGETQYF
-,TRBJ1-2,TRBV7-2,-,TGTGCCAGCAGCTTACGCACAGCCTATGGCTACACCTTC,CASSLRTAYGYTF
TRBD2,TRBJ2-3,TRBV27,once,TGTGCCAGCAGTGCCTTCCCCGCGGGAGCGGATACGCAGTATTTT,CASSAFPAGADTQYF
-,TRBJ2-1,TRBV7-2,-,TGTGCCAGCAGCTTAGTCTTGGCAAATGAGCAGTTCTTC,CASSLVLANEQFF
-,TRBJ2-1,TRBV7-6,few,TGTGCCAGCAGCACACTTGGTACAGCGGACAATGAGCAGTTCTTC,CASSTLGTADNEQFF
-,TRBJ2-5,TRBV19,-,TGTGCCAGTAGCAGACACCCTCAAGAGACCCAGTACTTC,CASSRHPQETQYF
-,TRBJ1-1,TRBV12-2,-,TGTGCAAGTCGCTGTGTCCCGGGACAGGGATCTCGCACTGAAGCTTTCTTT,CASRCVPGQGSRTEAFF
-,TRBJ1-1,TRBV11-2,-,TGTGCCAGCAGCGCTGTTCCCCACACGAACACTGAAGCTTTCTTT,CASSAVPHTNTEAFF
-,TRBJ1-3,TRBV7-2,-,TGTGCCAGCAGCTCCCTAGGAAACACCATATATTTT,CASSSLGNTIYF
TRBD1,TRBJ1-1,TRBV19,-,TGTGCCAGTACCCCCGGGACAGGGAACACTGAAGCTTTCTTT,CASTPGTGNTEAFF
TRBD1,TRBJ1-4,TRBV5-4,-,TGTGCCAGCAGCCGTCCCGGGACAGGGTTCCGGGAAAAACTGTTTTTT,CASSRPGTGFREKLFF
TRBD1,TRBJ1-1,TRBV19,-,TGTGCCAGTAGTGAAGGACAGGGATGGACTGAAGCTTTCTTT,CASSEGQGWTEAFF
TRBD2,TRBJ2-5,TRBV7-3,-,TGTGCCAGCAGCTTATCGGGGGGTGGCCGAGAGACCCAGTACTTC,CASSLSGGGRETQYF